This entry describes one T cell receptor beta chain. These data come from a study of shared clonotypes between healthy human individuals. CD45RO negativity and positive selection for CCR7 defined naive CD8 cells, a population that excluded terminally differentiated effector memory CD45RA+ cells. Germline values: CDR1 SGHTA, CDR2 FQGNSA. Trimming took off 5 bases at V and 4 bases at J, with 17 bases between the two ends. The CDR3 contains 16 residues. Method: immunoSEQ multiplex PCR; TCRdb's copy keeps in-frame clones and lacks some. The top ten hold under 2% of the sample, which has millions of clones, about 93% seen once.

Sequenced sample: naive CD8+ T cells from PBMCs. The clonotype originates from a man aged 18 to 29 in good health. Some clones in this sample may be carry-over from other donors' samples. The chain couples TRBV7-2 to TRBJ1-4; D is ambiguous. The CDR3 DNA is TGTGCCAGCAGCCCCCTTTCGGGAATTAGTAATGAAAAACTGTTTTTT. Protein: CASSPLSGISNEKLFF.